A selection of T cell receptor beta chains follows, all from one sample in a study of beta chain features in type 1 diabetes. Sequencing was performed with immunoSEQ multiplex PCR; in TCRdb, only in-frame clones are kept and a portion is missing. There are a few hundred thousand clones in the sample; around 14% occur only once, and approximately 0.02% lies in the top ten. The sequencing sample was made of naive CD4+ T cells from blood. Receptors were obtained from a young man with type 1 diabetes. The CDR3 runs from the conserved cysteine through the conserved F or W. D genes are given only for firm matches. A row's size may be missing; if present it is once, few, many or a size class.

-	TRBV21-1	TRBJ2-1	-	CASSKVSDSHNEQFF	TGTGCCAGCAGCAAAGTCTCGGACTCTCACAATGAGCAGTTCTTC
TRBD1	TRBV27	TRBJ2-5	once	CASRTTGGRETQYF	TGTGCCAGCAGAACGACAGGGGGCAGAGAGACCCAGTACTTC
-	TRBV7-8	TRBJ1-6	-	CASNPMRRGTGDSPLHF	TGTGCCAGCAACCCAATGAGGAGGGGCACAGGAGATTCACCCCTCCACTTT
-	TRBV11-2	TRBJ2-7	few	CASSLVPESSYEQYF	TGTGCCAGCAGCTTAGTCCCCGAGAGCTCCTACGAGCAGTACTTC
-	TRBV18	TRBJ2-1	few	CASSPGVDEQFF	TGTGCCAGCTCACCGGGAGTAGATGAGCAGTTCTTC
-	TRBV29-1	TRBJ2-5	few	CSAQGLETQYF	TGCAGCGCACAGGGTCTAGAGACCCAGTACTTC
-	TRBV6-1	TRBJ1-2	-	CASSALFRNRGYGYTF	TGTGCCAGCAGTGCCCTTTTCAGGAATCGGGGCTATGGCTACACCTTC
TRBD1	TRBV6-5	TRBJ1-2	few	CASSRGQGNGYTF	TGTGCCAGCAGCCGGGGACAGGGGAATGGCTACACCTTC
TRBD2	TRBV29-1	TRBJ2-5	-	CSVAGGGEETQYF	TGCAGCGTTGCGGGGGGGGGCGAAGAGACCCAGTACTTC
-	TRBV28	TRBJ1-1	-	CASSLGQRNTEAFF	TGTGCCAGCAGTTTGGGGCAGCGAAACACTGAAGCTTTCTTT
TRBD2	TRBV27	TRBJ2-4	-	CASSLSPAREKNIQYF	TGTGCCAGCAGTTTATCCCCCGCGCGGGAGAAAAACATTCAGTACTTC
TRBD2	TRBV5-4	TRBJ2-7	-	CASSSSGVNEQYF	TGTGCCAGCAGCTCCAGCGGGGTTAACGAGCAGTACTTC
-	TRBV23-1	TRBJ2-4	few	CASSQSTHLKAKNIQYF	TGCGCCAGCAGTCAGTCGACTCACCTGAAAGCCAAAAACATTCAGTACTTC
TRBD2	TRBV7-2	TRBJ2-3	-	CASSPQGRSLAGSTDTQYF	TGTGCCAGCAGCCCACAAGGCAGGTCCCTAGCGGGAAGCACAGATACGCAGTATTTT
TRBD1	TRBV7-4	TRBJ2-1	few	CASSLGFEQGLPGEQFF	TGTGCCAGCAGCCTAGGCTTTGAACAGGGGCTACCGGGTGAGCAGTTCTTC